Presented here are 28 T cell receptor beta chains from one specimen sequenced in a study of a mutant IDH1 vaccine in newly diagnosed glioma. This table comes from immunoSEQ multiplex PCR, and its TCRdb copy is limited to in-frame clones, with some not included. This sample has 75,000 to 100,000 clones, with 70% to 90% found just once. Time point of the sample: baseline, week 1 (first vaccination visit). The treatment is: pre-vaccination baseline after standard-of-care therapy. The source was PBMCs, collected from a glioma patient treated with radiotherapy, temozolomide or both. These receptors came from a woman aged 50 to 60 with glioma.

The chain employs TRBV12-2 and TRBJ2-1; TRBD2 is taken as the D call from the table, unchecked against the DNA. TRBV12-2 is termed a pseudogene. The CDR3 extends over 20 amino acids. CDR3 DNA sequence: TGTGCAAGTCGCTCCCCCACCGGGACTAGCGGGAGCCCACAAGGGAATGAGCAGTTCTTC. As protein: CASRSPTGTSGSPQGNEQFF.

The CDR3 loop reads CASIDEEEATDTQYF. CDR3 DNA sequence: TGTGCCAGCATCGACGAAGAGGAAGCGACAGATACGCAGTATTTT. V and J are TRBV28 and TRBJ2-3; D is ambiguous. This CDR3 spans 15 amino acids. V lost 7 bases and J lost 3, with 17 bases in between. The germline CDR1 and CDR2 sequences are MDHEN and SYDVKM.

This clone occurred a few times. This chain's CDR3 is CASSQEGFYGYTF. The DNA of the CDR3 is TGTGCCAGCAGCCAAGAGGGGTTCTATGGCTACACCTTC. The rearrangement joins TRBV6-5 to TRBJ1-2; possibly TRBD1 for D (5 bases). The germline CDR1 and CDR2 sequences are MNHEY and SVGAGI. This CDR3 spans 13 amino acids. V dropped 6 bases and J dropped 4 bases, with 12 bases sitting between them.

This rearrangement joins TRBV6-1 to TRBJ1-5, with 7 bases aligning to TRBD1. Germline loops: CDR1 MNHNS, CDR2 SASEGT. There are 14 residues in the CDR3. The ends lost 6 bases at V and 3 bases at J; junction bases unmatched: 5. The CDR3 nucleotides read TGTGCCAGCAGCAAGGGACAGAACAATCAGCCCCAGCATTTT. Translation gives CASSKGQNNQPQHF.

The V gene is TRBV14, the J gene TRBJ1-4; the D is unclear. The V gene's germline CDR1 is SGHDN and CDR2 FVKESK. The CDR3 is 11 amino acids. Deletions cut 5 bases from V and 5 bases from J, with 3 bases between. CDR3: CASSINEKLFF. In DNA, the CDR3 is TGTGCCAGCAGCATCAATGAAAAACTGTTTTTT.

The CDR3 loop reads CASSFSGDTQYF. In nucleotides, the CDR3 is TGTGCCAGCAGCTTCTCCGGGGATACGCAGTATTTT. The J gene is TRBJ2-3, the V gene TRBV7-2; D gene uncertain. This CDR3 spans 12 amino acids. Germline V CDR1 and CDR2: SGHTA, FQGNSA. Trimming removed 3 bases from V and 6 bases from J, with 7 bases in between.

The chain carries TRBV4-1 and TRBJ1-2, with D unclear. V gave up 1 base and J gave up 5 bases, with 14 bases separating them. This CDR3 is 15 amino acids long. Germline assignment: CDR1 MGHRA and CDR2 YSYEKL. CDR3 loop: CASSQAHFFGYGYTF. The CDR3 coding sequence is TGCGCCAGCAGCCAAGCCCACTTTTTTGGATATGGCTACACCTTC.

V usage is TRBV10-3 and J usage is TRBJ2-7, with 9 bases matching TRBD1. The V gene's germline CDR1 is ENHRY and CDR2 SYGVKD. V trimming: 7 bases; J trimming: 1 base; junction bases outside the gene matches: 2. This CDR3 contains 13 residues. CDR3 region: CAITGTGSYEQYF. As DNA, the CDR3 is TGTGCCATCACCGGGACAGGGTCCTACGAGCAGTACTTC.

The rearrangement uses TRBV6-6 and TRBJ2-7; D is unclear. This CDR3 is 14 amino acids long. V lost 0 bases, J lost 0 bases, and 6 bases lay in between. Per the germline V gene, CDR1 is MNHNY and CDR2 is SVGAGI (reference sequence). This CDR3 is CASSYSAVSYEQYF. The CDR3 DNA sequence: TGTGCCAGCAGTTACTCGGCAGTCTCCTACGAGCAGTACTTC.

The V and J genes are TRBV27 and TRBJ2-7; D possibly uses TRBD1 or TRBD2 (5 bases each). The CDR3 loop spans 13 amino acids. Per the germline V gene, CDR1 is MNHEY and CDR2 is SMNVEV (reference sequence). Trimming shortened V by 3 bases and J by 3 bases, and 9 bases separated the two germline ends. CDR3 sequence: CASSLDGGYEQYF. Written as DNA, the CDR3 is TGTGCCAGCAGTTTGGATGGGGGCTACGAGCAGTACTTC.

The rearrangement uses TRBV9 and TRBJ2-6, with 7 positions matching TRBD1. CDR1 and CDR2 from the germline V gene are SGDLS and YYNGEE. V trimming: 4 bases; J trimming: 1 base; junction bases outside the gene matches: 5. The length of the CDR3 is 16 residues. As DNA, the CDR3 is TGTGCCAGCAGCCCCACCAGGGGGTCTGGGGCCAACGTCCTGACTTTC. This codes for CASSPTRGSGANVLTF.

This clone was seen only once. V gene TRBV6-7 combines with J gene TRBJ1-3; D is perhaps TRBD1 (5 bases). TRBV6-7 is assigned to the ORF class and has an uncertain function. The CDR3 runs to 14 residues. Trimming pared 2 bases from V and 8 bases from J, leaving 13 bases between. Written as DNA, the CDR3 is TGTGCCAGCAGTTACCCGGGGGTGGTAGACACCATATATTTT. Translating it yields CASSYPGVVDTIYF.

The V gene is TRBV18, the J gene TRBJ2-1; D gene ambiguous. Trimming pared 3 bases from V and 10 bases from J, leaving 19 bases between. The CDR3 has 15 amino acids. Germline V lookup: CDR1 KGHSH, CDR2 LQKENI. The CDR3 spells CASSPPSRRAREQFF. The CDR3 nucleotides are TGTGCCAGCTCACCCCCGTCCCGCCGGGCGCGAGAGCAGTTCTTC. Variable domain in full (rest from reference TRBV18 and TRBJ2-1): NAGVMQNPRHLVRRRGQEARLRCSPMKGHSHVYWYRQLPEEGLKFMVYLQKENIIDESGMPKERFSAEFPKEGPSILRIQQVVRGDSAAYFCASSPPSRRAREQFFGPGTRLTVL.

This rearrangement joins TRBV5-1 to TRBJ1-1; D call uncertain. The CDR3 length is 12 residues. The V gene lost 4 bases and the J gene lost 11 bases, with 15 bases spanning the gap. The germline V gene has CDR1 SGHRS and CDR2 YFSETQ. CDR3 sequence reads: CASSPGSEEAFF. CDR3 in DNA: TGCGCCAGCAGCCCGGGGAGTGAGGAGGCTTTCTTT.

The CDR3 DNA sequence: TGTGCCAGCAGTGAAGCGCGTTTAGCTAAGGACTATGGCTACACCTTC. This sequence encodes CASSEARLAKDYGYTF. This chain links TRBV6-1 with TRBJ1-2, with no clear D. CDR1 and CDR2 from the germline V gene are MNHNS and SASEGT. V lost 0 bases to trimming and J lost 3 bases, with 14 bases between them. The CDR3 sequence is 16 residues long.

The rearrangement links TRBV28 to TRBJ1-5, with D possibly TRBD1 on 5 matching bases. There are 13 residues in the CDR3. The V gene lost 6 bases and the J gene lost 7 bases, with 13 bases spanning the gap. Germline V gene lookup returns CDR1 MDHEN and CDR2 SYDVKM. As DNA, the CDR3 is TGTGCCAGCAGCTGGAAAGGGGTCCAGCCCCAGCATTTT. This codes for CASSWKGVQPQHF.

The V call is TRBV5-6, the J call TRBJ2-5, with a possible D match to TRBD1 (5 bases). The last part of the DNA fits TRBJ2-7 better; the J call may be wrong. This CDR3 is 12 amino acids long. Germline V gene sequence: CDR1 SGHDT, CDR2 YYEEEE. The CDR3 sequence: CASSFRAYEQYF. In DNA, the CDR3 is TGTGCCAGCAGCTTCAGGGCCTACGAGCAGTACTTC.

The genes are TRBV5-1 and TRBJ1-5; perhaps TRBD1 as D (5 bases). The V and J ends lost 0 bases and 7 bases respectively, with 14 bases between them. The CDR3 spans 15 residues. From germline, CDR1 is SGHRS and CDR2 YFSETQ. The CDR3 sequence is CASSLEAGGGQPQHF. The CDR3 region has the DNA TGCGCCAGCAGCTTGGAGGCCGGGGGAGGCCAGCCCCAGCATTTT.

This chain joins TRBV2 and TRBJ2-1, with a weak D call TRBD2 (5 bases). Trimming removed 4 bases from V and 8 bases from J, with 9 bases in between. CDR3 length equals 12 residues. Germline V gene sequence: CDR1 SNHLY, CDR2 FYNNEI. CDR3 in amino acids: CASSGRGHEQFF. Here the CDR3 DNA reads TGTGCCAGCAGTGGACGAGGGCATGAGCAGTTCTTC.

CDR3 loop: CASSLGTHVGRNIQYF. CDR3 nucleotides: TGTGCCAGCAGCTTGGGCACACACGTGGGACGGAACATTCAGTACTTC. The V call is TRBV7-2, the J call TRBJ2-4; D might be TRBD1 or TRBD2, each matching 5 bases. Trimming took 3 bases from V and 7 from J, leaving 19 bases between them. Germline V CDR1 and CDR2: SGHTA, FQGNSA. This CDR3 region has 16 residues.

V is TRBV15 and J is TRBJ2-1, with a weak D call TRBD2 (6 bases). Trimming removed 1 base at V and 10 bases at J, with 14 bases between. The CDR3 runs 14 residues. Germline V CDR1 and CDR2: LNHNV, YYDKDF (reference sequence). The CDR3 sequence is CATSRVMTSYEQFF. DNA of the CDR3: TGTGCCACCAGCAGAGTTATGACTAGTTACGAGCAGTTCTTC.

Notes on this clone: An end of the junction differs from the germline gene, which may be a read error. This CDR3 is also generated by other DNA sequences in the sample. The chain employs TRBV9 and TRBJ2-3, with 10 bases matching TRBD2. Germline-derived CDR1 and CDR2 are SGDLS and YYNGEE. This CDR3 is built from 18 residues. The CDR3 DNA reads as TGCGCCAGCAGCGTAGCGGCTTTGAGCGGGAGGGCCGGGGATACGCAGTATTTT. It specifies CASSVAALSGRAGDTQYF.

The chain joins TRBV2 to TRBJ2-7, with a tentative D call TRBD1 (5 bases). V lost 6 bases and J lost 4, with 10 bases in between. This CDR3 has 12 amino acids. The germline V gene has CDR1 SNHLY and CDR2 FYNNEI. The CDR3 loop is CASSEQDYEQYF. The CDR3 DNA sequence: TGTGCCAGCAGCGAACAGGATTACGAGCAGTACTTC.

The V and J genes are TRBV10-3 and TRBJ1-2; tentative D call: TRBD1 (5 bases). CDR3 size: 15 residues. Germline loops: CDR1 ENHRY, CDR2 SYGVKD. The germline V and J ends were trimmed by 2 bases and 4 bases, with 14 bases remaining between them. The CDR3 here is CAISEPGRQLYGYTF. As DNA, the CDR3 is TGTGCCATCAGTGAGCCGGGACGTCAACTCTATGGCTACACCTTC.

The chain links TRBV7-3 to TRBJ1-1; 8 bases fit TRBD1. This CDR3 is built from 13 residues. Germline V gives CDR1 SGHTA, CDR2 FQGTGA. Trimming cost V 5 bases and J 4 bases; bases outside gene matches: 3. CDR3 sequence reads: CASSRQGSTEAFF. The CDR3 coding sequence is TGTGCCAGCAGCCGACAGGGGAGCACTGAAGCTTTCTTT.

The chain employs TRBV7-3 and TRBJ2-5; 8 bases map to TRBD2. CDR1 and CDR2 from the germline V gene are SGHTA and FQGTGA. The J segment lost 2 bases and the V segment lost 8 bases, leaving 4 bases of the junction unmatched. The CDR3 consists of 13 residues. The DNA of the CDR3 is TGTGCCAGCGCCCGGGGGGGTCAAGAGACCCAGTACTTC. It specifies CASARGGQETQYF.

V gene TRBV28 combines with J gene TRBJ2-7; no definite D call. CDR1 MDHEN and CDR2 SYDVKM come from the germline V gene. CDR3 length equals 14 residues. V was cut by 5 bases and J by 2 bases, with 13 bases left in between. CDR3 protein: CASSRPGVTYEQYF. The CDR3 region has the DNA TGTGCCAGCAGTCGGCCAGGCGTTACCTACGAGCAGTACTTC.

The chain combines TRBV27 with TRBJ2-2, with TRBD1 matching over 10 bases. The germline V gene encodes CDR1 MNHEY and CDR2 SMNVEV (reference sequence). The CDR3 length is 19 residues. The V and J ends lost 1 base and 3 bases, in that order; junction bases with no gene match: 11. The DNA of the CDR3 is TGTGCCAGCAGTTTATTGGGTTCCTGGACAGGGGGGGACACCGGGGAGCTGTTTTTT. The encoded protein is CASSLLGSWTGGDTGELFF.